The TCR beta chain under discussion was sequenced for a study of shared clonotypes between healthy human individuals. The CDR3 is 19 amino acids. The V gene end was trimmed by 0 bases and the J gene end by 1 base; junction bases not matched to a gene: 9. Germline V gene sequence: CDR1 SNHLY, CDR2 FYNNEI. This clone was seen a single time. Clones were read by immunoSEQ multiplex PCR, and TCRdb kept only the in-frame ones, dropping some. The sample contains about 2.3 million clones, roughly 92% of which appear only once. This receptor was obtained from a man aged 18-30 years in good health. Some clones in this sample may be carry-over from other donors' samples. The V gene is TRBV2, the J gene TRBJ2-7, with TRBD2 matching over 13 bases. Sequencing was performed on naive CD4+ T cells from PBMCs. Subset in this sample: CD45RA+ positively selected. CDR3 nucleotides: TGTGCCAGCAGTGAAGCGCAATGGACTAGCGGGAGTAGGTCCTACGAGCAGTACTTC. Translated, it gives CASSEAQWTSGSRSYEQYF.